These T cell receptor beta chains were read from a single sample in a study of early T cells in non-severe SARS-CoV-2 infection. TCRdb reprocessed the 5' RACE reads via MiXCR and lists one record per CDR3 protein. This table holds about 70,000 distinct CDR3 sequences, about 11% found once. Material: whole blood. The receptors shown here come from an adult who was a healthcare worker with PCR-confirmed SARS-CoV-2 infection or an uninfected control (not recorded which). The CDR3 runs from the conserved cysteine through the conserved F or W. A D gene is named only where the DNA matches it firmly. The size of a clone is reported for some rows only, either as once, few or many, or as a class for expanded clones.

V,size,D,J,CDR3,DNA
TRBV7-2,.,.,TRBJ1-1,CASSPTATGDTEAFF,TGTGCCAGCAGCCCAACCGCGACAGGAGACACTGAAGCTTTCTTT
TRBV12-3/TRBV12-4,.,TRBD1,TRBJ1-2,CASSPGQGANYGYTF,TGTGCCAGCAGTCCGGGACAGGGAGCAAACTATGGCTACACCTTC
TRBV5-1,.,TRBD1,TRBJ2-5,CASSSGTGLQETQYF,TGCGCCAGCAGCTCTGGGACAGGCCTCCAAGAGACCCAGTACTTC
TRBV18,few,.,TRBJ1-6,CASSPLGGTKNSPLHF,TGTGCCAGCTCACCACTAGGAGGGACAAAGAATTCACCCCTCCACTTT
TRBV6-5,.,TRBD1,TRBJ2-6,CASSRQGTSYSGANVLTF,TGTGCCAGCAGCCGACAGGGGACCTCTTACTCTGGGGCCAACGTCCTGACTTTC
TRBV7-6,few,.,TRBJ2-1,CASSLKDTYNEQFF,TGTGCCAGCAGCTTGAAGGACACATACAATGAGCAGTTCTTC
TRBV9,many,TRBD1,TRBJ1-1,CASSVAPQGANTEAFF,TGTGCCAGCAGCGTAGCCCCACAGGGGGCGAACACTGAAGCTTTCTTT
TRBV5-1,few,.,TRBJ2-3,CASSLSSGTMYLTDTQYF,TGCGCCAGCAGCTTGTCGTCCGGGACGATGTATCTCACGGATACGCAGTATTTT
TRBV12-3/TRBV12-4,.,.,TRBJ1-1,CASSFSVSVSTEAFF,TGTGCCAGCAGTTTCAGTGTCAGTGTAAGCACTGAAGCTTTCTTT
TRBV10-3,once,.,TRBJ1-1,CASQPTVNTEAFF,TGTGCCTCCCAACCGACGGTGAACACTGAAGCTTTCTTT
TRBV5-5,.,TRBD1,TRBJ1-2,CASSLSGGVNYGYTF,TGTGCCAGCAGCTTGTCAGGGGGAGTTAACTATGGCTACACCTTC
TRBV30,.,.,TRBJ1-2,CAWKAEEAYGYTF,TGTGCCTGGAAGGCGGAGGAGGCTTATGGCTACACCTTC
TRBV12-3/TRBV12-4,many,.,TRBJ1-6,CASSPSRGGNSPLHF,TGTGCCAGCAGTCCGTCCCGCGGGGGAAATTCACCCCTCCACTTT
TRBV5-4,many,.,TRBJ1-2,CASSFRDTFYGYTF,TGTGCCAGCAGCTTCCGGGACACCTTCTATGGCTACACCTTC
TRBV7-9,many,TRBD2,TRBJ2-3,CASSSSGDATDTQYF,TGTGCCAGCAGCTCTAGCGGAGATGCCACAGATACGCAGTATTTT
TRBV19,.,.,TRBJ2-7,CASSMSRTPPHYEQYF,TGTGCCAGTAGTATGTCTCGGACCCCTCCCCACTACGAGCAGTACTTC
TRBV12-3/TRBV12-4,few,TRBD1,TRBJ2-7,CASSTQGAGEQYF,TGTGCCAGCAGTACACAGGGGGCCGGCGAGCAGTACTTC
TRBV20-1,.,TRBD1,TRBJ1-4,CSARAWGQGNEKLFF,TGCAGTGCTAGAGCTTGGGGACAGGGTAATGAAAAACTGTTTTTT
TRBV7-6,few,.,TRBJ2-5,CASSRGQSVIQETQYF,TGTGCCAGCAGCCGCGGACAGTCAGTTATCCAAGAGACCCAGTACTTC
TRBV20-1,few,TRBD2,TRBJ2-1,CSAPGGLAGRLGDEQFF,TGCAGTGCTCCAGGGGGGCTAGCGGGGCGACTCGGGGATGAGCAGTTCTTC
TRBV29-1,.,.,TRBJ2-5,CSAKVGSETQYF,TGCAGCGCCAAAGTGGGGTCGGAGACCCAGTACTTC
TRBV5-5,many,.,TRBJ1-5,CASSHQDGRQPQHF,TGTGCCAGCAGCCACCAGGACGGGCGGCAGCCCCAGCATTTT
TRBV11-2,few,.,TRBJ2-5,CASSLGGRETQYF,TGTGCCAGCAGCTTAGGGGGTCGAGAGACCCAGTACTTC
TRBV7-6,.,TRBD2,TRBJ2-2,CASSLEAGGTGELFF,TGTGCCAGCAGCTTAGAGGCGGGGGGCACCGGGGAGCTGTTTTTT
TRBV10-1,many,TRBD2,TRBJ2-3,CASSPGLAGGTDTQYF,TGCGCCAGCAGTCCAGGACTAGCGGGGGGCACAGATACGCAGTATTTT
TRBV7-8,.,.,TRBJ1-5,CASSLEGNNQPQHF,TGTGCCAGCAGCTTAGAGGGAAATAATCAGCCCCAGCATTTT
TRBV27,few,.,TRBJ2-3,CASSLTAGADTQYF,TGTGCCAGCAGTTTAACCGCAGGGGCAGATACGCAGTATTTT
TRBV7-6,many,.,TRBJ1-5,CASSLGWGNQPQHF,TGTGCCAGCAGCTTAGGTTGGGGGAATCAGCCCCAGCATTTT
TRBV9,.,TRBD1,TRBJ1-6,CASSGDRSVLHF,TGTGCCAGCAGCGGGGACAGGTCTGTCCTCCACTTT
TRBV7-2,.,.,TRBJ2-3,CASSLGTISTDTQYF,TGTGCCAGCAGCTTAGGGACTATAAGCACAGATACGCAGTATTTT
TRBV5-6,.,TRBD1,TRBJ2-6,CASSLPRGQGLSGANVLTF,TGTGCCAGCAGCTTGCCTCGTGGACAGGGCCTCTCTGGGGCCAACGTCCTGACTTTC
TRBV7-2,many,.,TRBJ2-2,CASSRNTGELFF,TGTGCCAGCAGCCGGAACACCGGGGAGCTGTTTTTT
TRBV10-1,.,TRBD2,TRBJ2-3,CASSDRLAGDTQYF,TGCGCCAGCAGCGACCGACTAGCAGGGGATACGCAGTATTTT
TRBV29-1,few,.,TRBJ2-5,CSVVPAKYVKETQYF,TGCAGCGTTGTGCCTGCCAAATACGTAAAAGAGACCCAGTACTTC
TRBV29-1,.,TRBD2,TRBJ2-7,CSARTSSYEQYF,TGCAGCGCCCGGACTAGCTCCTACGAGCAGTACTTC
TRBV29-1,many,.,TRBJ2-1,CSVLPGSYNEQFF,TGCAGCGTCCTACCGGGCTCCTACAATGAGCAGTTCTTC
TRBV6-5,many,TRBD1,TRBJ1-3,CASSYAGTDSGNTIYF,TGTGCCAGCAGTTACGCGGGGACAGACTCTGGAAACACCATATATTTT
TRBV4-1,few,.,TRBJ2-6,CASSQAGGANVLTF,TGCGCCAGCAGCCAAGCTGGCGGGGCCAACGTCCTGACTTTC
TRBV4-1,many,TRBD1,TRBJ1-5,CASSQGQGRNQPQHF,TGCGCCAGCAGCCAGGGACAGGGGAGGAATCAGCCCCAGCATTTT
TRBV5-1,many,TRBD1,TRBJ2-7,CASTDDRGGEQYF,TGCGCCAGCACCGACGACAGGGGAGGCGAGCAGTACTTC
TRBV19,many,TRBD1,TRBJ2-7,CASSMGTGGNPTYEQYF,TGTGCCAGTAGTATGGGAACAGGGGGCAATCCAACCTACGAGCAGTACTTC
TRBV7-9,many,.,TRBJ2-3,CASSLGRSSTDTQYF,TGTGCCAGCAGCTTAGGGCGGAGTAGCACAGATACGCAGTATTTT
TRBV9,.,.,TRBJ2-6,CASSVDAISGANVLTF,TGTGCCAGCAGCGTAGACGCGATCTCTGGGGCCAACGTCCTGACTTTC
TRBV5-6,.,.,TRBJ1-1,CASSPRGGTEAFF,TGTGCCAGCAGCCCCAGAGGGGGCACTGAAGCTTTCTTT
TRBV2,.,TRBD1,TRBJ1-1,CASSKDRGYGSEAFF,TGTGCCAGCAGTAAGGACAGGGGGTATGGTAGTGAAGCTTTCTTT
TRBV2,many,.,TRBJ1-1,CASSGDDRTEAFF,TGTGCCAGCAGTGGAGATGACAGAACTGAAGCTTTCTTT
TRBV27,.,.,TRBJ1-1,CASSLAGMNTEAFF,TGTGCCAGCAGTTTGGCAGGCATGAACACTGAAGCTTTCTTT
TRBV12-3/TRBV12-4,.,.,TRBJ1-3,CASSLGQGTENTIYF,TGTGCCAGCAGTTTGGGGCAGGGGACTGAAAACACCATATATTTT
TRBV20-1,few,TRBD1,TRBJ2-1,CSASSGQNLGDEQFF,TGCAGCGCCTCATCGGGACAGAATTTAGGCGATGAGCAGTTCTTC
TRBV6-5,few,TRBD2,TRBJ2-5,CASARGRVQETQYF,TGTGCCAGCGCGCGGGGGAGGGTCCAAGAGACCCAGTACTTC
TRBV9,.,.,TRBJ1-1,CASSVDDTEAFF,TGTGCCAGCAGCGTCGACGACACTGAAGCTTTCTTT
TRBV6-2/TRBV6-3,few,.,TRBJ1-1,CASSPDRKNTEAFF,TGTGCCAGCAGCCCTGACAGGAAGAACACTGAAGCTTTCTTT
TRBV6-6,many,.,TRBJ1-3,CASSIGHSGNTIYF,TGTGCCAGCAGTATAGGACACTCTGGAAACACCATATATTTT
TRBV6-1,many,.,TRBJ1-4,CASGPSFGTNEKLFF,TGTGCCAGCGGTCCTTCCTTTGGGACTAATGAAAAACTGTTTTTT
TRBV29-1,many,.,TRBJ2-4,CSVVGGRQGADIQYF,TGCAGCGTTGTTGGGGGCCGGCAGGGAGCGGACATTCAGTACTTC
TRBV7-9,many,.,TRBJ1-6,CASSSGREALSNSPLHF,TGTGCCAGCAGCAGCGGACGGGAGGCCCTCTCAAATTCACCCCTCCACTTT
TRBV10-2,.,.,TRBJ2-3,CASRNSRADTQYF,TGCGCCAGCAGAAACTCACGTGCAGATACGCAGTATTTT
TRBV12-3/TRBV12-4,many,.,TRBJ1-6,CASSLNSPMANSPLHF,TGTGCCAGCAGTCTCAATAGCCCCATGGCAAATTCACCCCTCCACTTT
TRBV12-3/TRBV12-4,.,TRBD2,TRBJ2-3,CASSQAGAPETQYF,TGTGCCAGCAGTCAAGCGGGGGCCCCGGAGACGCAGTATTTT
TRBV5-4,few,TRBD2,TRBJ2-5,CASRPGLAGLTTQYF,TGTGCCAGCAGACCGGGACTAGCGGGCCTAACCACCCAGTACTTC